Presented here are 14 T cell receptor beta chains from one specimen sequenced in a study of T cell repertoires in cytomegalovirus infection. TCRdb re-called the reads through MiXCR, storing one row per CDR3 protein. Here the sample spans about 740,000 distinct CDR3 sequences, roughly a third being singletons. Sequenced input: PBMCs. These receptors were obtained from a human donor in good health (CMV status not recorded). Some clones in this sample may be carry-over from other donors' samples.

This clonotype was seen ten or more times. This sequence joins TRBV7-2 and TRBJ2-7; D possibly corresponds to TRBD2 (5 bases). This CDR3 contains 14 residues. V gave up 1 base and J gave up 2 bases, with 9 bases separating them. CDR1 and CDR2 (germline): SGHTA, FQGNSA. CDR3 coding DNA: TGTGCCAGCAGCTTAGTCACTAGTACCTACGAGCAGTACTTC. Its protein product is CASSLVTSTYEQYF.

This clonotype was recorded once. The chain employs TRBV20-1 and TRBJ1-5; no clear D. From germline, CDR1 is DFQATT and CDR2 SNEGSKA (reference sequence). The V end was cut by 3 bases, the J end by 4 bases, with 10 bases between. The length of the CDR3 is 13 residues. CDR3 sequence: CSASWGDNQPQHF. The CDR3 bases are TGCAGTGCTAGTTGGGGAGATAATCAGCCCCAGCATTTT.

The V call is TRBV27, the J call TRBJ2-3; D perhaps matches TRBD2 (5 bases). Germline CDR1 reads MNHEY; CDR2 reads SMNVEV (reference sequence). V was clipped by 2 bases and J by 7 bases, with 31 bases between them. The CDR3 covers 20 residues. The CDR3 protein is CASSLLAVSYGEGTANTQYF. CDR3 bases: TGTGCCAGCAGTTTACTAGCAGTGAGTTACGGCGAAGGAACGGCCAATACGCAGTATTTT.

The genes are TRBV20-1 and TRBJ2-7; D is undetermined. Germline V gives CDR1 DFQATT, CDR2 SNEGSKA (reference sequence). The CDR3 length is 13 residues. Deletions cut 5 bases from V and 3 bases from J, with 14 bases between. The CDR3: CSARAGSGYEQYF. DNA of the CDR3: TGCAGTGCTCGAGCAGGAAGTGGCTACGAGCAGTACTTC.

This clonotype was seen more than once but under ten times. This chain links TRBV28 with TRBJ1-1; tentative D call: TRBD1 (6 bases). Trimming stripped 5 bases from V and 4 bases from J, with 14 bases between. Germline V gene data show CDR1 as MDHEN and CDR2 as SYDVKM. CDR3 length: 14 residues. CDR3 loop: CASSKGGRGTEAFF. DNA for the CDR3: TGTGCCAGCAGTAAGGGGGGAAGAGGCACTGAAGCTTTCTTT. The variable domain in full, with the rest retrieved from reference TRBV28 and TRBJ1-1, is DVKVTQSSRYLVKRTGEKVFLECVQDMDHENMFWYRQDPGLGLRLIYFSYDVKMKEKGDIPEGYSVSREKKERFSLILESASTNQTSMYLCASSKGGRGTEAFFGQGTRLTVV.

Regarding this clonotype: Here the CDR3 omits its conserved ending phenylalanine or tryptophan, so a read error is the likely source. The limits of the CDR3 on the DNA are not certain, so only TCRdb's listed CDR3 is given. The CDR3 here is CAWSTARSSYNSPPPC. The genes are TRBV30 and TRBJ1-6. The CDR3 is made up of 16 amino acids, end residues included. Germline V gene data show CDR1 as GTSNPN and CDR2 as SVGIG (reference sequence).

This clonotype was observed at least ten times. The chain carries TRBV7-2 and TRBJ2-1, with D possibly being TRBD1 (5 bases). The CDR3 has 15 residues. V was cut by 5 bases and J by 5 bases, with 16 bases left in between. CDR1 SGHTA and CDR2 FQGNSA come from the germline V gene. The DNA of the CDR3 is TGTGCCAGCAGCCTTACAGGTTTAACTCACAATGAGCAGTTCTTC. This translates into CASSLTGLTHNEQFF.

This clonotype was recorded a few times. V and J are TRBV28 and TRBJ2-5, with D hard to call. This CDR3 spans 15 amino acids. The V gene lost 2 bases and the J gene lost 4 bases, with 14 bases spanning the gap. Germline V gene data show CDR1 as MDHEN and CDR2 as SYDVKM. In DNA form, the CDR3 reads TGTGCCAGCAGTTTAGGATCAAGGACGGGAGAGACCCAGTACTTC. Protein product: CASSLGSRTGETQYF.

This clonotype was detected only a few times. The chain carries TRBV7-8 and TRBJ2-7; maybe TRBD1 (6 bases). Trimming cost V 0 bases and J 4 bases, with 13 bases left between them. This CDR3 region has 15 residues. Per the germline V gene, CDR1 is SGHVS and CDR2 is FQNEAQ. CDR3 loop: CASSLARTALYEQYF. The CDR3 coding sequence is TGTGCCAGCAGCTTAGCTAGGACAGCTTTATACGAGCAGTACTTC.

The chain combines TRBV28 with TRBJ2-4; 7 bases match TRBD1. The CDR3 length is 13 residues. The V gene's germline CDR1 is MDHEN and CDR2 SYDVKM. The ends lost 7 bases at V and 5 bases at J; junction bases unmatched: 5. DNA for the CDR3: TGTGCCAGCAACCAGGGACAGCAAAACATTCAGTACTTC. It translates to CASNQGQQNIQYF.

This clonotype was counted a few times. The J gene is TRBJ2-7, the V gene TRBV7-2; 10 nucleotides match TRBD2. Germline V gene sequence: CDR1 SGHTA, CDR2 FQGNSA. CDR3 length: 16 amino acids. V gave up 4 bases and J gave up 0 bases; unmatched junction bases: 6. The CDR3 DNA sequence: TGTGCCAGCAGCTCCCGGAGCGGGAGGGTCTCCTACGAGCAGTACTTC. Its translation: CASSSRSGRVSYEQYF.

The gene calls are TRBV20-1 and TRBJ2-5; weak D call: TRBD2 (6 bases). There are 14 residues in the CDR3. The V gene's germline CDR1 is DFQATT and CDR2 SNEGSKA (reference sequence). V was cut by 2 bases and J by 3 bases, with 13 bases left in between. CDR3 protein: CSARRRGREETQYF. The CDR3 DNA sequence: TGCAGTGCTAGAAGGAGGGGCCGGGAAGAGACCCAGTACTTC.

The chain is built from TRBV20-1 and TRBJ2-7, with 11 bases that match TRBD2. Trimming at V came to 1 base and at J to 3 bases, leaving 2 bases not matched to a gene. The CDR3 totals 14 residues. Germline V gene data show CDR1 as DFQATT and CDR2 as SNEGSKA (reference sequence). The CDR3 sequence: CSARGTSGYYEQYF. DNA for the CDR3: TGCAGTGCTAGAGGGACTAGCGGGTACTACGAGCAGTACTTC.

V and J are TRBV20-1 and TRBJ2-7; perhaps TRBD1 as D (5 bases). The germline CDR1 and CDR2 sequences are DFQATT and SNEGSKA (reference sequence). V lost 6 bases to trimming and J lost 1 base, with 13 bases between them. This CDR3 region has 13 residues. CDR3 residues: CSAFTGDSYEQYF. The CDR3 DNA sequence: TGCAGTGCATTTACAGGAGATTCCTACGAGCAGTACTTC.